The rows below give T cell receptor beta chains drawn from one sample of a study of OX40 agonist ivuxolimab in advanced cancers. The method was immunoSEQ multiplex PCR; TCRdb's version includes in-frame clones alone and lacks a portion of them. The sample yields about 55,000 clones, 84% seen once. The material was CD4+ or CD8+ T cells sorted from blood, obtained in a trial of the OX40 agonist ivuxolimab. These receptors all stem from an adult with an advanced solid tumor such as melanoma, head and neck, liver or kidney cancer. The CDR3 runs from the conserved cysteine through the conserved F or W. The order of the fields is clone size, CDR3 length, D gene, J gene, V gene, CDR3 protein, CDR3 DNA. The D gene is left open where the match is weak. Some rows mark clone size as missing; the rest say once, few, many or name a class of expanded clone.

>-|14|-|TRBJ2-7|TRBV7-2
CASSLGRGGYEQYF
TGTGCCAGCAGCTTAGGCAGGGGCGGTTACGAGCAGTACTTC
>-|15|-|TRBJ2-3|TRBV6-6
CASTTYGLGTDTQYF
TGTGCCAGCACCACATATGGGCTTGGGACAGATACGCAGTATTTT
>few|13|-|TRBJ1-1|TRBV10-3
CAISGLGNTEAFF
TGTGCCATCAGTGGACTGGGGAACACTGAAGCTTTCTTT
>-|13|-|TRBJ2-1|TRBV5-1
CASSFSIDNEQFF
TGCGCCAGCAGCTTCTCGATTGACAATGAGCAGTTCTTC
>-|13|-|TRBJ2-5|TRBV29-1
CSVSQSYQETQYF
TGCAGCGTGTCACAGTCGTACCAAGAGACCCAGTACTTC
>-|13|-|TRBJ2-7|TRBV28
CASARRYSYEQYF
TGTGCCAGCGCGCGTAGGTATTCCTACGAGCAGTACTTC
>-|11|-|TRBJ2-5|TRBV20-1
CSARKGPTQYF
TGCAGTGCTAGAAAGGGACCGACCCAGTACTTC
>-|16|TRBD2|TRBJ2-1|TRBV5-1
CASSFDGGGSYNEQFF
TGCGCCAGCAGCTTCGACGGCGGGGGCTCCTACAATGAGCAGTTCTTC
>once|14|-|TRBJ1-2|TRBV5-1
CASSLAGINYGYTF
TGCGCCAGCAGCCTGGCGGGAATTAACTATGGCTACACCTTC
>-|14|TRBD2|TRBJ2-7|TRBV28
CASNPAGEDYEQYF
TGTGCCAGCAATCCGGCGGGAGAGGACTACGAGCAGTACTTC
>-|14|-|TRBJ1-6|TRBV18
CASSQQGYNSPLHF
TGTGCCAGCTCACAACAGGGCTATAATTCACCCCTCCACTTT
>-|13|TRBD1|TRBJ2-3|TRBV10-1
CASSETGANTQYF
TGCGCCAGCAGTGAGACAGGGGCAAATACGCAGTATTTT
>-|14|-|TRBJ1-1|TRBV5-4
CASSGAIPGTEAFF
TGTGCCAGCAGCGGGGCCATACCAGGCACTGAAGCTTTCTTT
>few|11|-|TRBJ1-5|TRBV20-1
CSAHQGTIQHF
TGCAGTGCTCACCAGGGCACCATCCAACATTTT
>-|15|-|TRBJ2-1|TRBV6-1
CASTFNPVPYNEQFF
TGTGCCAGCACCTTTAACCCCGTTCCCTACAATGAGCAGTTCTTC
>-|14|-|TRBJ1-2|TRBV7-2
CASSLAGSNYGYTF
TGTGCCAGCAGCTTAGCAGGGTCGAACTATGGCTACACCTTC
>-|12|TRBD1|TRBJ1-4|TRBV28
CASQQGGEKLFF
TGTGCCAGCCAACAGGGGGGTGAAAAACTGTTTTTT